This T cell receptor (beta chain) was recorded in a study of T cell repertoires in cytomegalovirus infection. This clonotype was recorded a few times. TCRdb redid the calling of the reads with MiXCR, one entry per CDR3 protein. The sample includes 560,000 or so distinct CDR3 sequences, approximately 15% of them seen just once. Material for sequencing was CD8+ T cells from PBMCs. The receptor was derived from a human donor in good health (CMV status not recorded). Some clones in this sample may be carry-over from other donors' samples.

CDR3 DNA: TGTGCCAGCAGCTACCGGACTAGCGGGGGGTCCCGCCGGGGGTATACGCAGTATTTT. This codes for CASSYRTSGGSRRGYTQYF. The V and J genes are TRBV13 and TRBJ2-3, with TRBD2 matching over 14 bases. Trimming at V came to 4 bases and at J to 7 bases, leaving 16 bases not matched to a gene. CDR1 is PRHDT and CDR2 is FYEKMQ in the germline V gene (reference sequence). The CDR3 covers 19 residues.